This T cell receptor (beta chain) originates from a study of cytomegalovirus exposure and HLA in healthy donors. Across the whole study: Genotyping showed approximately 81% of approximately 430 donors falling in the Caucasian-associated ancestry cluster. The study, taken as a whole, reports: TCR sequences were mostly rare, though some public TCRs occurred in many donors.

In germline, CDR1 is SGHNT, CDR2 YENEEA. The CDR3 totals 13 residues. Trimming took 5 bases from V and 8 from J, leaving 15 bases between them. PCR employed 60 Vbeta and 13 Jbeta primers. Authors' methods: Unique TCR beta chains totaled some 88 million in a later count, with approximately 11 million of them shared. The repertoire was sequenced with immunoSEQ multiplex PCR; TCRdb's copy has only in-frame clones and lacks some. The DNA gave D and trimming, while V, J and clone size come from that table. The sample yields some 180,000 clones, around 77% seen once. Comment on this clone: Its cognate antigen is unknown.

The receptor was isolated from a woman under 40 in good health and CMV-seronegative. The chain has TRBV11-3 and TRBJ1-1; the D is unclear. The sample was PBMCs. The CDR3 nucleotides are TGTGCCAGCAGCCTACTCGGTGGCAGGGAAGCTTTCTTT. Translating gives CASSLLGGREAFF.